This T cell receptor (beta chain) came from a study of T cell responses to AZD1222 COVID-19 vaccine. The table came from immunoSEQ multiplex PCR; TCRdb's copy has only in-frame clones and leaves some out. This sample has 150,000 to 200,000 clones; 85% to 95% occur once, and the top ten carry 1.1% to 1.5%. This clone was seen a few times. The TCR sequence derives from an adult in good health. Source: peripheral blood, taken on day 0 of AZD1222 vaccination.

The CDR3 region has the DNA TGTGCCTGGGCGGCAGGGGCAAGAACTGAAGCTTTCTTT. This encodes CAWAAGARTEAFF. This chain links TRBV30 with TRBJ1-1; D might be TRBD1 (6 bases). Trimming took 5 bases from V and 5 from J, leaving 15 bases between them. Germline CDR1 GTSNPN, CDR2 SVGIG (reference sequence). This CDR3 region has 13 residues.